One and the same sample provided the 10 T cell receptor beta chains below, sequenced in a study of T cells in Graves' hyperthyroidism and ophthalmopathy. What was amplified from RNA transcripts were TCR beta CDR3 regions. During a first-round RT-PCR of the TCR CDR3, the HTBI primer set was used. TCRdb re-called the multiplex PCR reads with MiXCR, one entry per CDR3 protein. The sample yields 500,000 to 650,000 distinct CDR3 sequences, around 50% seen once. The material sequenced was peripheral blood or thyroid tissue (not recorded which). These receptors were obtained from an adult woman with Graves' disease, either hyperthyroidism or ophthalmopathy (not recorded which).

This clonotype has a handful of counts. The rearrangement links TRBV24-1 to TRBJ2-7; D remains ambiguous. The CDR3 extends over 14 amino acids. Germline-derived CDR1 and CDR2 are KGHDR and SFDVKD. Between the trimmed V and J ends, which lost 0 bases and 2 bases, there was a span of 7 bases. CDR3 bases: TGTGCCACCAGTGATTTGTCGGCGCCCTACGAGCAGTACTTC. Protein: CATSDLSAPYEQYF.

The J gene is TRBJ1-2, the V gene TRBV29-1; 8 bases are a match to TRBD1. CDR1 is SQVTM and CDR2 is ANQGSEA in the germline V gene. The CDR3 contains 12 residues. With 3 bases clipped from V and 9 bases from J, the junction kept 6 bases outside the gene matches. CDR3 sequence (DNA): TGCAGCGTTGACCGGACAGGGCTTCGCTACACCTTC. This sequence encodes CSVDRTGLRYTF.

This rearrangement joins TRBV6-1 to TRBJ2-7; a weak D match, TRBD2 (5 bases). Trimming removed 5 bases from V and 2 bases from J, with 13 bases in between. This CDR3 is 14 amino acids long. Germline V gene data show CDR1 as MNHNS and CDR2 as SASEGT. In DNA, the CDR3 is TGTGCCAGCAGTCATGGGGAGTTTACCTACGAGCAGTACTTC. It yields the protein CASSHGEFTYEQYF.

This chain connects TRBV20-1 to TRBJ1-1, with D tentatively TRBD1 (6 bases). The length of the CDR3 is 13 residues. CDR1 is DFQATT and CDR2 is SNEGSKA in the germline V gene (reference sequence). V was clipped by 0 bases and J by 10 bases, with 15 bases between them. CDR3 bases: TGCAGTGCTAGAGATCAGGGGCCCTTCGGAGCTTTCTTT. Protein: CSARDQGPFGAFF.

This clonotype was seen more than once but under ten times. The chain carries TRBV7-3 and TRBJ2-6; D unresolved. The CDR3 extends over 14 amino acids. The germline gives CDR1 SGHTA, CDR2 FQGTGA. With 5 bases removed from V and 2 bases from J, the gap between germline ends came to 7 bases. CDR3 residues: CASSRTAGANVLTF. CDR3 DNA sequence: TGTGCCAGCAGCCGGACCGCTGGGGCCAACGTCCTGACTTTC. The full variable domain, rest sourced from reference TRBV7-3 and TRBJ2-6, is GAGVSQTPSNKVTEKGKYVELRCDPISGHTALYWYRQSLGQGPEFLIYFQGTGAADDSGLPNDRFFAVRPEGSVSTLKIQRTERGDSAVYLCASSRTAGANVLTFGAGSRLTVL.

In nucleotides, the CDR3 is TGTGCCAGCAGTTTTGGGTCCAGCGACTATGGCTACACCTTC. Its translation: CASSFGSSDYGYTF. The chain couples TRBV12-3 or TRBV12-4 to TRBJ1-2; D unresolved. The CDR3 totals 14 residues. The V gene lost 3 bases and the J gene lost 3 bases, with 11 bases spanning the gap.

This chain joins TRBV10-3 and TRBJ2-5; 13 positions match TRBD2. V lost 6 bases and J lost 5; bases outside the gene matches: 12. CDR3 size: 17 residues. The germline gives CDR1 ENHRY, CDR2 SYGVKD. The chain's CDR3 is CAIRQRPGLAGWETQYF. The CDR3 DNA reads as TGTGCCATCAGGCAGAGACCGGGACTAGCGGGGTGGGAGACCCAGTACTTC.

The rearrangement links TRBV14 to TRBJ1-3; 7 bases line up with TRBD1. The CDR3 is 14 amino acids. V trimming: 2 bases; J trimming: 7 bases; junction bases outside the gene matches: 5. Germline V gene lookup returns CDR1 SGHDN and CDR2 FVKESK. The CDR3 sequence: CASSQLGQTNTIYF. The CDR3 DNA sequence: TGTGCCAGCAGCCAATTGGGACAGACGAACACCATATATTTT.

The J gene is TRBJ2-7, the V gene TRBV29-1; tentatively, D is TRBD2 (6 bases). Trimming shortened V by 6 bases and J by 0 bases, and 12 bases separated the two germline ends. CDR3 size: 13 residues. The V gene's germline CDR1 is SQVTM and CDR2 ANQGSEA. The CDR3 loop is CSVMEGSSYEQYF. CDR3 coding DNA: TGCAGCGTCATGGAGGGGAGCTCCTACGAGCAGTACTTC.

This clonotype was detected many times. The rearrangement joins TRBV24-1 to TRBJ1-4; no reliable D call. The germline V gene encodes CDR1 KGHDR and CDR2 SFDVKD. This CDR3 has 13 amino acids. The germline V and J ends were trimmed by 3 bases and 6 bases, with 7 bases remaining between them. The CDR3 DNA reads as TGTGCCACCAGTGATATAGAGGATGAAAAACTGTTTTTT. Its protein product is CATSDIEDEKLFF.